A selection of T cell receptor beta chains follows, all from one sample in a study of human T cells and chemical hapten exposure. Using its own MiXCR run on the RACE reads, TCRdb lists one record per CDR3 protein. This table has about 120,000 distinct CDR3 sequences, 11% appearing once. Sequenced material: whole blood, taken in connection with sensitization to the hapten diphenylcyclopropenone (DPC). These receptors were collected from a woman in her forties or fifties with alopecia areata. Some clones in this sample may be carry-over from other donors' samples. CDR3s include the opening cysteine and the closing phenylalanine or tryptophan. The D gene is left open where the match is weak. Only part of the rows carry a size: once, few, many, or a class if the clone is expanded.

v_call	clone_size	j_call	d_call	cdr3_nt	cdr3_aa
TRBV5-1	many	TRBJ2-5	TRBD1	TGCGCCAGCAGCATGGGACAGACTCAAGAGACCCAGTACTTC	CASSMGQTQETQYF
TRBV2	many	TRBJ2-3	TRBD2	TGTGCCAGCATTGGTAGCGGGAGTCCGCACCCAAGCACAGATACGCAGTATTTT	CASIGSGSPHPSTDTQYF
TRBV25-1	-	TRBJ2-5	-	TGTGCCAGCTGCCCGGAGGGGCTCCAAGAGACCCAGTACTTC	CASCPEGLQETQYF
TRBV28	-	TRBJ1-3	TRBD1	TGTGCCAGCAGTTTCTCCGGGACAGGGGAAGCTTTT	CASSFSGTGEAF
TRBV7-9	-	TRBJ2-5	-	TGTGCCAGCAGCCCGCTTCGGGAGACCCAGTACTTC	CASSPLRETQYF
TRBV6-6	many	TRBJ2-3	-	TGTGCCAGCAGTTACACCCCGCAGGGCCACACAGATACGCAGTATTTT	CASSYTPQGHTDTQYF
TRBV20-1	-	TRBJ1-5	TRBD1	TGCAGTGCCCGGGACAGGGGAGGCAATCAGCCCCAGCATTTT	CSARDRGGNQPQHF
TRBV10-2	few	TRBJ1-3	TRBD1	TGCGCCAGCAGGAACAGGGGGAGTTCTGGAAACACCATATATTTT	CASRNRGSSGNTIYF
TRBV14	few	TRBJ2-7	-	TGTGCCAGCAGCCAGGGGCTAGCGAGAGCCTACGAGCAGTACTTC	CASSQGLARAYEQYF
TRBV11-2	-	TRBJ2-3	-	TGTGCCAGCAGCTTAGCGGCAGGGTGGACGACAGATACGCAGTATTTT	CASSLAAGWTTDTQYF
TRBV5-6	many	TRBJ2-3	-	TGTGCCAGCAGCTTGGACAGGTTGGCAGATACGCAGTATTTT	CASSLDRLADTQYF
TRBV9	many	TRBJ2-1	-	TGTGCCAGCAGCGCCGAAGGCTTCTACAATGAGCAGTTCTTC	CASSAEGFYNEQFF
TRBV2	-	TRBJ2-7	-	TGTGCCAGCCAGGGGAACCACGAGCAGTACTTC	CASQGNHEQYF
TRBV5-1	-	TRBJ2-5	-	TGCGCCAGCAACCCCGGCAGCCAAGAGACCCAGTACTTC	CASNPGSQETQYF
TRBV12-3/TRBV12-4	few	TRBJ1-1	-	TGTGCCAGCAGCGGACTGGCGAACACTGAAGCTTTCTTT	CASSGLANTEAFF
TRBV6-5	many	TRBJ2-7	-	TGTGCCAGCAGTTACCCGGGCCCGGAGGCCTACGAGCAGTACTTC	CASSYPGPEAYEQYF
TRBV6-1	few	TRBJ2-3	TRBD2	TGTGCCAGCACCGGGACTAGCGGGGTCACAGATACGCAGTATTTT	CASTGTSGVTDTQYF
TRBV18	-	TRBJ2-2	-	TGTGCCAGCTCACCACCTTACAGGAACACCGGGGAGCTGTTTTTT	CASSPPYRNTGELFF
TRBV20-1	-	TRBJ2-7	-	TGCAGTGCTAGTCCGGGACTTAACTACGAGCAGTACTTC	CSASPGLNYEQYF
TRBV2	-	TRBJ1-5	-	TGTGCCAGCAGAGGTGACGGTAATAGCAATCAGCCCCAGCATTTT	CASRGDGNSNQPQHF
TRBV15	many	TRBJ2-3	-	TGTGCCACCAGCCAGGGAGGAGGTAATACGCAGTATTTT	CATSQGGGNTQYF
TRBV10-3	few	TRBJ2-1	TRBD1	TGTGCCATCAGTGAAGACAGGGGTGGCGAGCAGTTCTTC	CAISEDRGGEQFF
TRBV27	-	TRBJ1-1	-	TGTGCCAGCAGTCCCCAGGACGGGACCACTGAAGCTTTCTTT	CASSPQDGTTEAFF
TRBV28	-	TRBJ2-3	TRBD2	TGTGCCAGCGTGGTAGCGGGCGGGATAGATACGCAGTATTTT	CASVVAGGIDTQYF
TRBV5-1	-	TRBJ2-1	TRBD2	TGCGCCAGCAGCGTGAGCGGGAGCTCCTACAATGAGCAGTTCTTC	CASSVSGSSYNEQFF
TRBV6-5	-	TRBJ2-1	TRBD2	TGTGCCAGCAGCAGGCTAGGGACTAGCTCCTACAATGAGCAGTTCTTC	CASSRLGTSSYNEQFF
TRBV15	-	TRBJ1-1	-	TGTGCCACCAGCAGGAGGGGGGAGACTGAAGCTTTCTTT	CATSRRGETEAFF
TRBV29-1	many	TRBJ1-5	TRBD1	TGCTCTACAGGGGGATCACGTCAGCCCCAGCATTTT	CSTGGSRQPQHF
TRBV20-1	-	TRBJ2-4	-	TGCAGTGCTAGATCGCCAGCCAAAAACATTCAGTACTTC	CSARSPAKNIQYF
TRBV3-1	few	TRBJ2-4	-	TGTGCCAGCAGCCAATTTTCGGTTCCCATTCAGTACTTC	CASSQFSVPIQYF
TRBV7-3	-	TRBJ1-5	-	TGTGCCAGCAGCTTATCCCGTCGTTTGCCAGGACCATATAGCAATCAGCCCCAGCATTTT	CASSLSRRLPGPYSNQPQHF
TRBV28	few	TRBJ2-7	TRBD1	TGTGCCAGCAGTTCTAACCCAGGCCGGGACAGGGGATTCTACGAGCAGTACTTC	CASSSNPGRDRGFYEQYF
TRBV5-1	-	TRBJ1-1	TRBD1	TGCGCCAGCAGCTGGAGGACAGGGAATTCTGAAGCTTTCTTT	CASSWRTGNSEAFF
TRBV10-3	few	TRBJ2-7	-	TGTGCCATCAGTGTGACCGACAGAGATTACGAGCAGTACTTC	CAISVTDRDYEQYF
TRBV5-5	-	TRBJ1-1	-	TGTGCCAGCAGCCCATTAGGACCTGGGGGGACTGAAGCTTTCTTT	CASSPLGPGGTEAFF
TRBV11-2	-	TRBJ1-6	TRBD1	TGTGCCAGCAGCCGGTCCCGGGACAGGGGTCATAATTCACCCCTCCACTTT	CASSRSRDRGHNSPLHF
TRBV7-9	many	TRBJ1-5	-	TGTGCCAGCAGCGCCGTCCCGGAGCCCCAGCATTTT	CASSAVPEPQHF
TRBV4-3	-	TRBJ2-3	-	TGCGCCAGCAGCCAAGATCGGACAGATACGCAGTATTTT	CASSQDRTDTQYF
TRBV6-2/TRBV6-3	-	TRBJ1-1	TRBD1	TGTGCCAGCAGTTACAAAGGGGGCGAGAAAACTTGGGAAGCTTTCTTT	CASSYKGGEKTWEAFF
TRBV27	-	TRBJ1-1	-	TGTGCCAGCAGTTTAGGAAGGACGTACCCGGCTTTCTTT	CASSLGRTYPAFF
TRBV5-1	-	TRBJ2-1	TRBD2	TGCGCCAGCAGCTTGCGTTCGGGGACTAGCCTCTCTCTTGGCGGTGAGCAGTTCTTC	CASSLRSGTSLSLGGEQFF
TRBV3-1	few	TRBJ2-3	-	TGTGCCAGCAGCCAAGTGGGGACGCAGTATTTT	CASSQVGTQYF
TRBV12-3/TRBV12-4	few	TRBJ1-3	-	TGTGCCAGCAGTTCGACCGACTTCCACTCTGGAAACACCATATATTTT	CASSSTDFHSGNTIYF
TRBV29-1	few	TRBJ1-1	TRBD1	TGCAGCGCCGCGACAGGGTCCACTGAAGCTTTCTTT	CSAATGSTEAFF
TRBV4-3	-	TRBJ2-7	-	TGCGCCAGCAGCCAAGGCCCGCGCTCCTACGAGCAGTACTTC	CASSQGPRSYEQYF
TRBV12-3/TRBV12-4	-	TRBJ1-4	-	TGTGCCAGCTCTATGGGGGAGTTTCGTGAAAAACTGTTTTTT	CASSMGEFREKLFF
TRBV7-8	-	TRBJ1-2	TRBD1	TGTGCCAGCAGCTCTACAGGGGGGACGTTTGAGGGCTACACCTTC	CASSSTGGTFEGYTF
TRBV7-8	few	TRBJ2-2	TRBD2	TGTGCCAGCAGCTTAGAACTAGCGGGAGGTGGAGCCGGGGAGCTGTTTTTT	CASSLELAGGGAGELFF
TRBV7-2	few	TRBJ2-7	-	TGTGCCAGCAGCTTAGCGGGGTCGGCCTACGAGCAGTACTTC	CASSLAGSAYEQYF
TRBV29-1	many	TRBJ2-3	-	TGCAGCGCGACGGCCTTCACAGATACGCAGTATTTT	CSATAFTDTQYF
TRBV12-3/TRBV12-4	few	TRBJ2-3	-	TGTGCCAGCAGAGTATCGGTTCCTTATACGCAGTATTTT	CASRVSVPYTQYF
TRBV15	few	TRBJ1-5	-	TGTGCCACCACCACTAGCAATCAGCCCCAGCATTTT	CATTTSNQPQHF
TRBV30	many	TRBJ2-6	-	TGTGCCTGGAGTAATCCAGGCTCTGGGGCCAACGTCCTGACTTTC	CAWSNPGSGANVLTF
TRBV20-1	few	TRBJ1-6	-	TGCAGTGCTAGAAAGACGGCGGCAAGCTCCTATAATTCACCCCTCCACTTT	CSARKTAASSYNSPLHF
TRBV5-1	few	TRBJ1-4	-	TGCGCCAGCAGCCGCGCGGGGCAGGGAGGCGAAAAACTGTTTTTT	CASSRAGQGGEKLFF
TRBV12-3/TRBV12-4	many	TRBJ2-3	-	TGTGCCAGCAGTTTAGCATACACAGATACGCAGTATTTT	CASSLAYTDTQYF
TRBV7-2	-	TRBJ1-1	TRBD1	TGTGCCAGCAGCTTACTTTTTCCTGGGACAGGGGGAGTACCCAAGCTTATGAACACTGAAGCTTTCTTT	CASSLLFPGTGGVPKLMNTEAFF
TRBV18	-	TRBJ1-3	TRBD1	TGTGCCAGCTCACCGACAGGGAATGGAGTCACTGGAAACACCATATATTTT	CASSPTGNGVTGNTIYF
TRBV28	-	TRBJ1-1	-	TGTGCCACGGGGGACCTATTACAGAGGGTTAACACTGAAGCTTTCTTT	CATGDLLQRVNTEAFF